The clone carrying this T cell receptor beta chain was recorded at least ten times. Its antigen is still unknown. These data originate in a study of T cell repertoires in cytomegalovirus infection. Study-level information: Well-studied HLA-B-restricted CMV epitopes were used in the study alongside recently identified HLA-C-restricted ones. The public TCR beta signatures pointed to both CMV infection and matching HLA type. Study results and caveats: In two of eight donors, the top clonotype was HLA-C-restricted CMV-specific.

CDR3 size: 14 residues. Germline V gives CDR1 MDHEN, CDR2 SYDVKM. V was pared by 5 bases and J by 1 base, with 4 bases of the junction left unmatched. Via MiXCR, TCRdb re-called the reads, giving one row per CDR3 protein. The sample has about 55,000 distinct CDR3 sequences; about 18% are singletons. The chain has TRBV28 and TRBJ2-5, with 7 bases identical to TRBD1. Specimen: CD8+ T cells from cultured PBMCs, collected from culture after CMV antigen stimulation. The sequence was collected from a human donor in good health (CMV status not recorded). Some clones in this sample may be carry-over from other donors' samples. The CDR3 nucleotides are TGTGCCAGCAGTGCGGACAGGTTCCAAGAGACCCAGTACTTC. Its protein product is CASSADRFQETQYF.